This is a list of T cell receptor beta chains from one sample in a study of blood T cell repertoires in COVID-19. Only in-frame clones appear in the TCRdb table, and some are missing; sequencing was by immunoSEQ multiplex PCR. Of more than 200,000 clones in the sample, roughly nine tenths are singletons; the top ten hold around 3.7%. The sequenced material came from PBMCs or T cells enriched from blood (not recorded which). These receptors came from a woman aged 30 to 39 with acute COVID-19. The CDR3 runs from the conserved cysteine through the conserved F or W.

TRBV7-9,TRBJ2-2,CASSLRAGELFF
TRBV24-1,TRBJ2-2,CATSDSDRGGTGELFF
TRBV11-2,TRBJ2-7,CASSFSSYEQYF
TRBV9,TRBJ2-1,CASSVDLAGGYNEQFF
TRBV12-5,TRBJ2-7,CASGEGQVVGAEQYF
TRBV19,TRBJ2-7,CASSTDRGIEQYF
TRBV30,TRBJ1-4,CAWRGTGATNEKLFF
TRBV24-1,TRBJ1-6,CATSDTGKSPLHF
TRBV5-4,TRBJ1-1,CASRMPGLGGDTEAFF
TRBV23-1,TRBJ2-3,CARRIDGGPAGGNTDTQYF
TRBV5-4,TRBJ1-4,CASSSTGLGEKLFF
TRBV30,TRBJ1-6,CACPIAGTGGGLGNSPLHF
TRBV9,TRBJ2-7,CASSPWDSYYEQYF
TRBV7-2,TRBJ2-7,CASSLAMAVTYEQYF
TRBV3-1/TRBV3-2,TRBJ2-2,CASSLLPKTSGGARGTGELFF
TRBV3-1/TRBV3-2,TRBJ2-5,CASSQRSGGRETQYF
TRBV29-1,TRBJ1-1,CSGSFQFNTEAFF
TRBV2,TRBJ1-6,CASSESQGGSYNSPLHF
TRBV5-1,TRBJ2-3,CASSWVGFKEGTDTQYF
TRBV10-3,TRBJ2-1,CAVSSLGFEQFF
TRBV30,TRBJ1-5,CAWGGPDSNQPQHF
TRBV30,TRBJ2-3,CAWSGGLTDTQYF
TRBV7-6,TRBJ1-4,CASSLIAGGEKLFF
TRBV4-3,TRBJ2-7,CASSQYRGSSYEQYF
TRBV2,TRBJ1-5,CASVRDSNQPQHF
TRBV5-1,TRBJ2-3,CASSHINSDGEGDTQYF
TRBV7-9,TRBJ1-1,CASSPIHPEAFF
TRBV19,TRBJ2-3,CASSITGQLIGDTQYF
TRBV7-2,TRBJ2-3,CASSLVRGAGDTQYF
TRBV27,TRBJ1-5,CASRLRGTGTGYQPQHF
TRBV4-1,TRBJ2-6,CASSPRQGENDGANVLTF
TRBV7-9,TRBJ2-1,CASSLRVTWGSNEQFF
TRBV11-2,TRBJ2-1,CASSPAGLAVNEQFF
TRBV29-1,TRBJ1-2,CSARDREDGYTF
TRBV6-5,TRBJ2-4,CASSPPAKNIQYF
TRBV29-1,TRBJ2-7,CSVGDRGKYEQYF
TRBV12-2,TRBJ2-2,CASRPTVTTGELFF
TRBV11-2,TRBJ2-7,CASSSGLGQAYEQYF
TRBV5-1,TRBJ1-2,CASSFTGWSGYTF
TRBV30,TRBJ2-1,CAWLPLRGGYNEQFF
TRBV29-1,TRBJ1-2,CSVEVLQGVHYGYTF
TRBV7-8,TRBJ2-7,CASSLAPPAELSSYEQYF
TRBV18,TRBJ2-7,CASSPGTQSSYEQYF
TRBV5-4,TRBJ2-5,CASSTGGGLQETQYF
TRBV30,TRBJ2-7,CAWGAGSREYEQYF
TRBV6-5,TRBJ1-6,CASSYLDTPLHF
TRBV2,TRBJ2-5,CASMYGLDQETQYF
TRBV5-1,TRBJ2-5,CASTGGSGAQETQYF
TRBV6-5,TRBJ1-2,CASTASAVNYGYTF
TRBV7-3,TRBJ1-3,CASSPGQGTGNTIYF
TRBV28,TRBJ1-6,CASSPDTLGNSPLHF
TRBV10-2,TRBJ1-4,CASTRGAGKNEKLFF
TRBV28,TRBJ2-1,CASSRLAGTTPSYNEQFF
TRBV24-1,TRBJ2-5,CATSPRTSLGETQYF
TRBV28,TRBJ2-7,CASTKGTSGGYEQYF